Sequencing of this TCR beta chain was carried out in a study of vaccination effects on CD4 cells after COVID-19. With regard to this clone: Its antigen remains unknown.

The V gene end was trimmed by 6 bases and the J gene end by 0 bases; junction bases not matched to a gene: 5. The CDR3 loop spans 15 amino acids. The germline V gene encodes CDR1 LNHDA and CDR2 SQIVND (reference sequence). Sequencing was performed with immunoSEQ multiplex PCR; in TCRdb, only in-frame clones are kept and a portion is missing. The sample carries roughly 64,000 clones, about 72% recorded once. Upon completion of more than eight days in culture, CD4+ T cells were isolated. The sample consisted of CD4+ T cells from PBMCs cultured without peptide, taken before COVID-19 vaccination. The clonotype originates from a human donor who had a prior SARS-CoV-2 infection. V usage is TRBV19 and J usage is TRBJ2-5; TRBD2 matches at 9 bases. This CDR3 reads CASRAGGWNQETQYF. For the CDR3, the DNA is TGTGCCAGTAGGGCGGGAGGGTGGAACCAAGAGACCCAGTACTTC.